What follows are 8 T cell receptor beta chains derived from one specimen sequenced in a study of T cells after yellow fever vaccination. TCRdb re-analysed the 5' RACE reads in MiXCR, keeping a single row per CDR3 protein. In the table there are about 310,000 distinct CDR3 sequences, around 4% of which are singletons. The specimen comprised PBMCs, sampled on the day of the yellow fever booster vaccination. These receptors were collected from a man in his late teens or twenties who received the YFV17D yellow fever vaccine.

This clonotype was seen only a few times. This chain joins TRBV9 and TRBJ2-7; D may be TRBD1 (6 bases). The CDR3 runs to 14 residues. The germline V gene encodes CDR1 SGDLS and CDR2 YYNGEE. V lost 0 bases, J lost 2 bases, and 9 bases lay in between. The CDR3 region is CASSVDGQPYEQYF. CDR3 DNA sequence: TGTGCCAGCAGCGTAGACGGACAGCCCTACGAGCAGTACTTC.

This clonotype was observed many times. CDR3 residues: CAGGRTGRPDTQYF. The CDR3 DNA follows: TGTGCCGGGGGACGGACAGGGAGGCCAGATACGCAGTATTTT. The gene calls are TRBV28 and TRBJ2-3; 8 bases align to TRBD1. Per germline, CDR1 MDHEN and CDR2 SYDVKM. This CDR3 comprises 14 residues. Germline trimming cut 11 bases from V and 4 bases from J; bases unmatched to any gene: 11.

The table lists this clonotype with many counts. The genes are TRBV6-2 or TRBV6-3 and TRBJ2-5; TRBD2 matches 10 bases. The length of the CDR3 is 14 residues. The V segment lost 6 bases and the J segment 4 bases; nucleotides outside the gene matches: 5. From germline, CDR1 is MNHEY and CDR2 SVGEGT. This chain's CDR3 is CASSAGTSVETQYF. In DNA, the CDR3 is TGTGCCAGCAGCGCCGGGACTAGCGTAGAGACCCAGTACTTC.

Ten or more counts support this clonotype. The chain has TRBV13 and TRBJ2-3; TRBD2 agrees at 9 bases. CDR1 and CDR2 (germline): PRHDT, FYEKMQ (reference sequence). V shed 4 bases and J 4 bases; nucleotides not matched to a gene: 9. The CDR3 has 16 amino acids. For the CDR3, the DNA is TGTGCCAGCAGCTCCCCGGGAGCGGGGGGTCCAGATACGCAGTATTTT. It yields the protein CASSSPGAGGPDTQYF.

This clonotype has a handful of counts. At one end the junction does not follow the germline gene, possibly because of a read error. CDR3 sequence reads: CASTSGTSGTYTQYF. The DNA of the CDR3 is TGTGCCAGCACCTCCGGGACTAGCGGCACATATACGCAGTATTTT. The gene calls are TRBV27 and TRBJ2-3; 11 nucleotides match TRBD2. CDR3 size: 15 residues. Germline CDR1 reads MNHEY; CDR2 reads SMNVEV (reference sequence).

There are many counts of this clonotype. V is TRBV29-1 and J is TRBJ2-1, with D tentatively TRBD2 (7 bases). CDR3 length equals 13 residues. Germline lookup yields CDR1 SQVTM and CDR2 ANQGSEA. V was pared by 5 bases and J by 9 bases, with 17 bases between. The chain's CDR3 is CSVREGVRTEQFF. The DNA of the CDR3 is TGCAGCGTTAGGGAGGGGGTAAGGACTGAGCAGTTCTTC.

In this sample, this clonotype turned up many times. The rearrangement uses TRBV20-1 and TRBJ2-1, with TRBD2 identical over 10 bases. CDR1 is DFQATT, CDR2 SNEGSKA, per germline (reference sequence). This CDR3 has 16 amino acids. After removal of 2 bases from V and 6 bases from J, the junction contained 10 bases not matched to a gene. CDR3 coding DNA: TGCAGTGCTAGACCATTTCTAGCGGGGGTTACCAATGAGCAGTTCTTC. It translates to CSARPFLAGVTNEQFF.

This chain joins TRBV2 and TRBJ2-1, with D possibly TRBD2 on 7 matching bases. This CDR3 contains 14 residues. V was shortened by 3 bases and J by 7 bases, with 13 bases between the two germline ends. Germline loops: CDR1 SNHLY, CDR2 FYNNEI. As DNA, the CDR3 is TGTGCCAGCAGTGAGGGGGGGCCGGGGAATGAGCAGTTCTTC. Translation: CASSEGGPGNEQFF.